These T cell receptor beta chains were read from a single sample in a study of radiation and T cells in renal cell carcinoma. The repertoire was sequenced with immunoSEQ multiplex PCR; TCRdb's copy has only in-frame clones and lacks some. Of about 150,000 clones detected, less than 90% appear once; the ten largest clones hold around 17%. The material sequenced was blood, taken from a patient whose treatment included radiotherapy and nephrectomy. These receptors came from a woman aged 45-65 years with renal cell carcinoma. CDR3s include the opening cysteine and the closing phenylalanine or tryptophan. D genes are given only for firm matches. A clone size is listed for some rows: how often the clone was seen (once, few, many), or a class if it is expanded.

D: TRBD1
V: TRBV7-9
size: .
J: TRBJ2-2
DNA: TGTGCCAGCCAGACAGGGACGAACACCGGGGAGCTGTTTTTT
CDR3: CASQTGTNTGELFF

D: TRBD1
V: TRBV5-5
size: few
J: TRBJ1-1
DNA: TGTGCCAGCAGCCAGGGACAGAGCACTGAAGCTTTCTTT
CDR3: CASSQGQSTEAFF

D: .
V: TRBV5-1
size: .
J: TRBJ2-3
DNA: TGCGCCAGCAGCCCCGCGGTCTCAGATACGCAGTATTTT
CDR3: CASSPAVSDTQYF

D: .
V: TRBV19
size: .
J: TRBJ2-7
DNA: TGTGCCAGTGCGGGACGCTCGATCTCCTACGAGCAGTACTTC
CDR3: CASAGRSISYEQYF

D: .
V: TRBV18
size: .
J: TRBJ1-3
DNA: TGTGCCAGCTCACCAAACGCAGGGTCTGGAAACACCATATATTTT
CDR3: CASSPNAGSGNTIYF

D: .
V: TRBV7-2
size: .
J: TRBJ2-3
DNA: TGTGCCAGCAGCCCGTCCAGGGCCGCGGGAACAGATACGCAGTATTTT
CDR3: CASSPSRAAGTDTQYF

D: TRBD1
V: TRBV19
size: .
J: TRBJ2-7
DNA: TGTGCCAGTTCTCCCGGGACAGGGAGCTCCTACGAGCAGTACTTC
CDR3: CASSPGTGSSYEQYF

D: TRBD1
V: TRBV5-1
size: .
J: TRBJ2-6
DNA: TGCGCCAGCAGCCCCGGACAGGGGGCAAACTCTGGGGCCAACGTCCTGACTTTC
CDR3: CASSPGQGANSGANVLTF

D: .
V: TRBV11-2
size: .
J: TRBJ2-7
DNA: TGTGCCAGCAGCTTTAACGAGCAGTACTTC
CDR3: CASSFNEQYF

D: .
V: TRBV4-3
size: .
J: TRBJ2-1
DNA: TGCGCCAGCAGCCAAGAAGAAGAACATGAGCAGTTCTTC
CDR3: CASSQEEEHEQFF

D: TRBD2
V: TRBV4-3
size: .
J: TRBJ2-5
DNA: TGCGCCAGCAGTTCGGCTAGCGGTAGGGAGGAGACCCAGTACTTC
CDR3: CASSSASGREETQYF

D: .
V: TRBV6-1
size: .
J: TRBJ2-3
DNA: TGTGCCAGCAGTGAAGCGCTTCTTGCCCTGGGCACAGATACGCAGTATTTT
CDR3: CASSEALLALGTDTQYF

D: TRBD1
V: TRBV18
size: .
J: TRBJ1-1
DNA: TGTGCCAGCTCCGAGGGAGGGGGCGCGGGGTCCACTGAAGCTTTCTTT
CDR3: CASSEGGGAGSTEAFF

D: .
V: TRBV7-9
size: .
J: TRBJ1-1
DNA: TGTGCCAGCAGCTTAGATCTGGGCGGCCTCAGGAACACTGAAGCTTTCTTT
CDR3: CASSLDLGGLRNTEAFF

D: TRBD2
V: TRBV2
size: .
J: TRBJ2-3
DNA: TGTGCCAGCAGTATGCAAGGGGTAGCGGGAAGCGCAGATACGCAGTATTTT
CDR3: CASSMQGVAGSADTQYF

D: .
V: TRBV7-7
size: .
J: TRBJ2-7
DNA: TGTGCTAGCAAGGGTGTCACCTACGAGCAGTACTTC
CDR3: CASKGVTYEQYF

D: .
V: TRBV7-2
size: .
J: TRBJ1-5
DNA: TGTGCCAGCAGCTTGGGTAATCAGCCCCAGCATTTT
CDR3: CASSLGNQPQHF

D: TRBD1
V: TRBV29-1
size: .
J: TRBJ1-2
DNA: TGCAGCGAAGGACAGGGGGATGGCTACACCTTC
CDR3: CSEGQGDGYTF

D: .
V: TRBV7-8
size: .
J: TRBJ2-1
DNA: TGTGCCAGCAGCTTAGCGTGGGGTGGGCAGTTCTTC
CDR3: CASSLAWGGQFF

D: TRBD1
V: TRBV18
size: .
J: TRBJ2-3
DNA: TGTGCCAGCTCACTACAACAGGGGGCCACAGATACGCAGTATTTT
CDR3: CASSLQQGATDTQYF

D: TRBD2
V: TRBV6-5
size: once
J: TRBJ2-3
DNA: TGTGCCAGCAGTTACTCTGCGGGGGGCACAGATACGCAGTATTTT
CDR3: CASSYSAGGTDTQYF

D: .
V: TRBV4-2
size: .
J: TRBJ1-1
DNA: TGTGCCAGCAGCCAAGATAGGAGCTCCACTGAAGCTTTCTTT
CDR3: CASSQDRSSTEAFF

D: .
V: TRBV6-6
size: .
J: TRBJ1-5
DNA: TGTGCCAGCAGTACACCGAATCAGCCCCAGCATTTT
CDR3: CASSTPNQPQHF